This TCR beta chain was profiled in a study of blood T cell repertoires in COVID-19 (dated by TCRdb to 2020 to 2022). Background on the whole study: Samples covering the acute and convalescent phases of COVID-19 were provided by collaborators in the United States, Italy and Spain. The samples were drawn from the first 160 participants of the ongoing ImmuneRACE study and from under 1,500 subjects provided by 6 global collaborators. HLA class I and class II types, where available, came from metadata supplied by the sample provider rather than from assay-based typing. A freely available public database, intended as a resource for researchers studying the immune response to SARS-CoV-2, is where the repertoires were released. The dataset comprised deeply sampled blood TCRbeta repertoires from subjects exposed to, actively infected with, or recovered from COVID-19. Sample metadata almost always included a de-identified subject ID, COVID-19 status, age in years and sex. The prospective study material was composed of cDNA or gDNA derived from T cells, B-cell-depleted T cells, or PBMCs.

In the case of this clone: There is no known antigen for this receptor. Within one base of it there is no much larger clone, and no base qualities were kept.

Study-wide conclusions, independent of this receptor: How much clinical and demographic metadata was included differed by source and by participant, and the metadata was provided uncurated.

Whole blood was collected in K2EDTA tubes by collaborating institutions according to the institutions' own protocols. For TCRbeta analysis, collaborators shipped samples in one of three forms: frozen whole blood, isolated PBMCs, or DNA extracted from either of those sample types. The immunoSEQ Assay, a bias-controlled multiplex PCR, was used to amplify TCRbeta CDR3 regions from genomic DNA. On the authors' methods: The number of nucleated cells in each sample was estimated by amplification of reference gene primers within the assay. To quantify the absolute abundance of each unique TCRbeta CDR3 rearrangement, sequence reads were collapsed and filtered. Productive Simpson clonality was computed per sample as the square root of Simpson's diversity index over productive rearrangements. Imported from immuneACCESS, the table was reduced by TCRdb to in-frame sequences with V and J called. These copies leave out some clones; in studies compared against another copy, an unresolved V gene accounts for under half, and the cause of the remainder is not known. Clone size and the V and J calls come from that table; the DNA yielded D and trimming. The table for this sample lists about 270,000 clones; 75% to 90% of them were counted only once. 2.2% of the sample is taken by the ten largest.

The CDR3, cysteine through phenylalanine, is 15 amino acids long. The read is trimmed to its CDR3 DNA, 45 bases read in frame from base 1. The CDR1 and CDR2 encoded by the germline V gene are SGHRS and YFSETQ. V ends up 0 bases short and J 2 bases short, with an unmatched junction base count of 3. The TCR sequence derives from a man in his forties or fifties with acute or convalescent COVID-19. Material for sequencing was peripheral blood. The sequence is built from TRBV5-1 and TRBJ2-7; TRBD2 aligns with 9 central bases. Here is the DNA: TGCGCCAGCAGCTTGGATTCTAGCGGGGCCTACGAGCAGTACTTC. Translated, it gives CASSLDSSGAYEQYF.